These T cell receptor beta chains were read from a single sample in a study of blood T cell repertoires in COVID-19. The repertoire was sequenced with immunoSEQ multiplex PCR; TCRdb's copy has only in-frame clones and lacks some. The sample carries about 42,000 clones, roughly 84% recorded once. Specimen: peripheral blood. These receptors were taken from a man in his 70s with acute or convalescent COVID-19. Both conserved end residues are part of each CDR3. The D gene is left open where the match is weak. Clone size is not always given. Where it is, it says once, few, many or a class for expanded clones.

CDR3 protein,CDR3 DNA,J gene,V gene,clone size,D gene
CASSRRGSTEAFF,TGTGCCAGCAGCCGCAGGGGGAGCACTGAAGCTTTCTTT,TRBJ1-1,TRBV11-3,.,TRBD1
CASSYNGQTNTEAFF,TGTGCCAGCAGCTACAACGGACAGACGAACACTGAAGCTTTCTTT,TRBJ1-1,TRBV11-2,.,.
CASSQDRRGTDTQYF,TGTGCCAGCAGCCAAGATCGGAGGGGCACAGATACGCAGTATTTT,TRBJ2-3,TRBV3-1/TRBV3-2,.,.
CATSLAGENEQFF,TGCGCCACGTCCCTAGCGGGAGAGAATGAGCAGTTCTTC,TRBJ2-1,TRBV5-1,once,TRBD2
CASSLYTGQAYSGANVLTF,TGTGCCAGCAGTTTATATACGGGACAGGCATACTCTGGGGCCAACGTCCTGACTTTC,TRBJ2-6,TRBV27,.,TRBD1
CASSLARANRVGKPQHF,TGTGCCAGCAGCTTAGCACGGGCAAACAGGGTCGGCAAGCCCCAGCATTTT,TRBJ1-5,TRBV7-8,.,.
CASTPGSGGYTDTQYF,TGCGCCAGCACCCCAGGTAGCGGGGGCTACACAGATACGCAGTATTTT,TRBJ2-3,TRBV10-2,.,TRBD2
CASGRDSEAFF,TGTGCCAGCGGTCGGGACAGCGAAGCTTTCTTT,TRBJ1-1,TRBV6-5,.,TRBD1
CASSESGNTIYF,TGTGCCAGCAGCGAGTCTGGAAACACCATATATTTT,TRBJ1-3,TRBV6-2/TRBV6-3,few,.
CASSLLREDGELFF,TGTGCCAGCAGTTTATTGAGGGAGGACGGGGAGCTGTTTTTT,TRBJ2-2,TRBV27,.,.
CASSSTGGRNEQYF,TGTGCCAGTAGTTCCACAGGGGGCAGGAACGAGCAGTACTTC,TRBJ2-7,TRBV19,.,TRBD1
CASSLLAGGHNEQFF,TGTGCCAGCAGCCTACTAGCGGGGGGACACAATGAGCAGTTCTTC,TRBJ2-1,TRBV14,.,TRBD2
CATSRDRTGNGYTF,TGTGCCACCAGCAGAGATCGTACAGGGAATGGCTACACCTTC,TRBJ1-2,TRBV15,.,.
CASSFTRISGANVLTF,TGTGCCAGCAGCTTTACCAGGATCTCTGGGGCCAACGTCCTGACTTTC,TRBJ2-6,TRBV5-8,few,.
CASSSGTSGGSQETQYF,TGTGCCAGCAGCTCGGGGACTAGCGGGGGCTCCCAAGAGACCCAGTACTTC,TRBJ2-5,TRBV7-2,.,TRBD2
CASSSRDTGVLFF,TGTGCCAGCAGTTCCCGGGACACAGGAGTACTGTTTTTT,TRBJ1-4,TRBV28,.,.
CASSLDPPGLAGGADTQYF,TGTGCCAGCAGCTTAGATCCTCCCGGGCTAGCGGGAGGTGCAGATACGCAGTATTTT,TRBJ2-3,TRBV11-2,.,TRBD2
CASSIEVAGGYNEQFF,TGTGCCAGTAGTATAGAGGTAGCGGGAGGGTACAATGAGCAGTTCTTC,TRBJ2-1,TRBV19,.,TRBD2
CASRSGTSGNTIYF,TGTGCCAGCAGGTCCGGGACTTCTGGAAACACCATATATTTT,TRBJ1-3,TRBV6-5,.,.
CASSLRQGDEKLFF,TGTGCCAGCAGCTTGAGGCAGGGCGATGAAAAACTGTTTTTT,TRBJ1-4,TRBV5-6,.,.
CASRTGQGYSPLHF,TGTGCCAGCAGAACGGGACAGGGGTATTCACCCCTCCACTTT,TRBJ1-6,TRBV7-2,.,TRBD1
CASSQTGNDQEQFF,TGTGCCAGCAGCCAGACAGGGAACGATCAGGAGCAGTTCTTC,TRBJ2-1,TRBV2,.,TRBD1
CASSFTGPVYEQYF,TGCGCCAGCAGCTTTACAGGGCCGGTATACGAGCAGTACTTC,TRBJ2-7,TRBV5-1,.,.
CASSVVPEETQYF,TGTGCCAGCAGCGTAGTCCCCGAAGAGACCCAGTACTTC,TRBJ2-5,TRBV9,.,.
CASSPQGAQRYTEAFF,TGTGCCAGCTCACCACAGGGGGCCCAGAGGTACACTGAAGCTTTCTTT,TRBJ1-1,TRBV18,.,TRBD1
CASSTSGTGPYEQYF,TGTGCCAGTAGTACCTCCGGGACAGGCCCCTACGAGCAGTACTTC,TRBJ2-7,TRBV19,.,TRBD1
CASSLARGAQETQYF,TGTGCCAGCAGCTTAGCCAGGGGAGCGCAAGAGACCCAGTACTTC,TRBJ2-5,TRBV5-8,.,.
CASSLDGGRVDTEAFF,TGCGCCAGCAGCTTGGATGGGGGCAGGGTTGACACTGAAGCTTTCTTT,TRBJ1-1,TRBV5-1,.,.
CASSVEAGELYEQYF,TGTGCCAGCAGCGTAGAAGCGGGGGAACTCTACGAGCAGTACTTC,TRBJ2-7,TRBV9,.,TRBD2
CASRAESTDTQYF,TGTGCCAGCAGGGCTGAAAGCACAGATACGCAGTATTTT,TRBJ2-3,TRBV7-9,.,.
CASKGGRYNEQFF,TGTGCCAGTAAGGGCGGGCGATACAATGAGCAGTTCTTC,TRBJ2-1,TRBV19,.,.
CATGADRTSYGYTF,TGTGCCACCGGGGCCGACAGGACTAGCTATGGCTACACCTTC,TRBJ1-2,TRBV19,.,.
CASGRGGASPLHF,TGTGCCAGCGGCCGAGGGGGAGCTTCACCCCTCCACTTT,TRBJ1-6,TRBV7-9,.,.
CASSQAVGGGARNEQFF,TGTGCCAGCAGCCAAGCAGTAGGTGGGGGGGCCCGGAATGAGCAGTTCTTC,TRBJ2-1,TRBV4-2,.,.
CASSPQRYGYTF,TGTGCCAGCAGCCCACAACGATATGGCTACACCTTC,TRBJ1-2,TRBV12-3/TRBV12-4,.,.
CASSFEGSYEQYF,TGTGCCAGCAGTTTTGAGGGCAGCTACGAGCAGTACTTC,TRBJ2-7,TRBV12-3/TRBV12-4,.,.
CASSLGTYNSPLHF,TGTGCCAGCAGCTTAGGAACATATAATTCACCCCTCCACTTT,TRBJ1-6,TRBV11-2,.,.
CAWSVSLAGGLETQYF,TGTGCCTGGAGTGTAAGCCTAGCGGGAGGGTTAGAGACCCAGTACTTC,TRBJ2-5,TRBV30,.,TRBD2
CASRPPGQFNYGYTF,TGTGCCAGCAGACCCCCGGGACAGTTTAACTATGGCTACACCTTC,TRBJ1-2,TRBV7-9,.,TRBD1
CSVVMAEKPYEQYF,TGCAGCGTTGTTATGGCTGAAAAACCCTACGAGCAGTACTTC,TRBJ2-7,TRBV29-1,.,.
CASSLSTSGWELFF,TGCGCCAGCAGCTTGTCGACTAGCGGGTGGGAGCTGTTTTTT,TRBJ2-2,TRBV5-1,once,TRBD2
CACRIGTDYGYTF,TGTGCCTGTCGCATTGGGACAGATTATGGCTACACCTTC,TRBJ1-2,TRBV30,.,TRBD1
CASREGGPVEQYF,TGTGCCAGCAGAGAAGGGGGGCCGGTCGAGCAGTACTTC,TRBJ2-7,TRBV2,.,.
CASSFSGTGNTGELFF,TGCGCCAGCAGCTTTTCCGGGACAGGGAATACCGGGGAGCTGTTTTTT,TRBJ2-2,TRBV5-1,.,TRBD1
CASSESTDTQYF,TGTGCCAGCAGCGAGAGCACAGATACGCAGTATTTT,TRBJ2-3,TRBV5-4,.,.
CASSQGHLVNYGYTF,TGTGCCAGCAGCCAAGGTCACTTGGTGAACTATGGCTACACCTTC,TRBJ1-2,TRBV3-1/TRBV3-2,.,.
CASSNAGFGANVLTF,TGTGCCAGCTCAAATGCGGGGTTTGGGGCCAACGTCCTGACTTTC,TRBJ2-6,TRBV18,.,.
CAIRTGQGPGTEAFF,TGTGCCATCAGGACCGGACAGGGGCCGGGCACTGAAGCTTTCTTT,TRBJ1-1,TRBV10-3,.,TRBD1
CASSWAGFTSSNQPQHF,TGTGCCAGCAGTTGGGCAGGGTTTACTTCTAGCAATCAGCCCCAGCATTTT,TRBJ1-5,TRBV28,once,.
CASSQDRGVHANTGELFF,TGCGCCAGCAGCCAAGATCGGGGGGTCCACGCGAACACCGGGGAGCTGTTTTTT,TRBJ2-2,TRBV4-1,.,TRBD2
CAWSKGRQFPNEKLFF,TGTGCCTGGAGTAAGGGGAGGCAGTTCCCTAATGAAAAACTGTTTTTT,TRBJ1-4,TRBV30,once,.